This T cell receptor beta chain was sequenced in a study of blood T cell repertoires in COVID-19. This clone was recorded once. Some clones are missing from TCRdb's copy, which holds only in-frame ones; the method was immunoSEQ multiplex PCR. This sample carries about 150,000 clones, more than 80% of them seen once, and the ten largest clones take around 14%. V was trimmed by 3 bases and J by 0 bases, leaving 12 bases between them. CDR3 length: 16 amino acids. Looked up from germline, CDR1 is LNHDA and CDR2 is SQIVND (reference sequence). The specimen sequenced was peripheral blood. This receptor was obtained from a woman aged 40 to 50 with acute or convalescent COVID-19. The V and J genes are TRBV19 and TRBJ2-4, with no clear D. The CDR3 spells CASSMTPPEAKNIQYF. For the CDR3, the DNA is TGTGCCAGTAGTATGACACCCCCCGAAGCCAAAAACATTCAGTACTTC.